This T cell receptor beta chain is from a study of shared clonotypes between healthy human individuals. There were no recent acute infections or vaccinations among the donors, who were healthy HIV-negative adults. A CD45RA+ naive subset and a CD45RA-negative memory subset were split from CD4+ cells. Trimming cost V 0 bases and J 5 bases, with 13 bases left between them. The CDR3 spans 15 residues. CDR1 is MNHEY and CDR2 is SVGAGI in the germline V gene. Libraries were prepared by immunoSEQ multiplex PCR; TCRdb keeps only in-frame clonotypes and omits some of them. The repertoire holds some 2,500,000 clones, with 93% as singletons.

Sequencing was carried out using naive CD4+ T cells from PBMCs. Subset: CD45RA+ positively selected. The V gene is TRBV6-5, the J gene TRBJ2-5; maybe TRBD2 (7 bases). This receptor was obtained from a man between 18 and 29 years old in good health. Some clones in this sample may be carry-over from other donors' samples. CDR3 protein: CASSYSAGRGETQYF. The CDR3 nucleotides are TGTGCCAGCAGTTACTCAGCGGGAAGGGGGGAGACCCAGTACTTC.